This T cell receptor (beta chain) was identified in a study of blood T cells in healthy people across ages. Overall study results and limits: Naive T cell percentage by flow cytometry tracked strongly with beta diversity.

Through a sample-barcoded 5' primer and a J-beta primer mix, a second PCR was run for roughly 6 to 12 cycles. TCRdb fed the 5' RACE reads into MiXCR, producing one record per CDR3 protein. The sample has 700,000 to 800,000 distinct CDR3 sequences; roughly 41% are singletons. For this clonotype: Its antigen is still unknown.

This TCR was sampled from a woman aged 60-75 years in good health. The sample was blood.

CDR3 nucleotide sequence: TGTGCCAGCAGCAAATCAGGGAAATACGAGCAGTACTTC. This gives the protein CASSKSGKYEQYF. This chain connects TRBV6-1 to TRBJ2-4, with D possibly matching TRBD1 (5 bases). TRBJ2-7 explains the end of the DNA better; the J call may be wrong. CDR3 size: 13 residues. Germline V CDR1 and CDR2: MNHNS, SASEGT.